This entry concerns a single T cell receptor beta chain. This record belongs to a study of shared T cell receptors in the human thymus. Using immunoSEQ multiplex PCR, the repertoire was profiled, and TCRdb retains in-frame clones only, with some absent. In the table there are hundreds of thousands of clones, 80% to 90% of which are singletons. CDR1 and CDR2 from the germline V gene are MDHEN and SYDVKM. V was clipped by 5 bases and J by 11 bases, with 13 bases between them. The CDR3 loop spans 13 amino acids. This sample was shared with a second study, whose subject was human thymus T cells. From that study: In corrective heart surgery, resections were taken, and these provided the thymus tissue. An apparent bias in V and J gene usage was seen in thymic and blood repertoires. Related research has reported that thymic repertoires overlap highly among unrelated individuals.

Sequencing input: thymocytes. V gene TRBV28 combines with J gene TRBJ1-6; D might be TRBD1 (5 bases). This TCR was recovered from a girl under three years old with a congenital heart defect. CDR3 region: CASSLQGSAPLHF. DNA of the CDR3: TGTGCCAGCAGTCTTCAGGGTTCGGCACCCCTCCACTTT.